Below are 9 T cell receptor beta chains sequenced from a single sample in a study of T cells in Graves' hyperthyroidism and ophthalmopathy (dated by TCRdb to between 2018 and 2021). The method was multiplex PCR. TCRdb records Illumina HiSeq 2000 as the sequencer. Amplification of TCR beta CDR3 regions was carried out from RNA transcripts. The first round of RT-PCR for the TCR CDR3 was performed with the HTBI primer set and the Qiagen OneStep RT-PCR kit. TCRdb reprocessed the public reads (quality trimming at Q25 with fastp, clone calling with MiXCR) and kept in-frame beta chains. CDR3 protein duplicates are merged, each entry listing the most common genes and DNA. The sample records roughly 570,000 distinct CDR3 sequences, around 45% of which are singletons. Around 7.7% of the sample lies in the top ten. Sequencing was done on a sample of peripheral blood or thyroid tissue (not recorded which). Source of these receptors: a woman aged 18-35 years with Graves' hyperthyroidism.

The rearrangement links TRBV19 to TRBJ2-7; TRBD1 might be the D (8 bases). The germline gives CDR1 LNHDA, CDR2 SQIVND (reference sequence). This CDR3 is 13 amino acids long. Trimming left V 7 bases short and J 5 bases short, with 15 bases between. CDR3 DNA: TGTGCCAGTACCCGGACAGGGAGGGACGAGCAGTACTTC. Amino acid sequence: CASTRTGRDEQYF.

The table lists this clonotype with many counts. This rearrangement joins TRBV6-1 to TRBJ1-1; D call uncertain. V was cut by 2 bases and J by 6 bases, with 10 bases left in between. Germline CDR1 and CDR2: MNHNS and SASEGT. The CDR3 is made up of 13 amino acids. Here the CDR3 reads CASSELLGPEAFF. The CDR3 DNA reads TGTGCCAGCAGTGAATTACTTGGCCCTGAAGCTTTCTTT.

The chain is built from TRBV10-3 and TRBJ2-5; no clear D. This CDR3 is built from 13 residues. Deletions cut 6 bases from V and 2 bases from J, with 10 bases between. Germline V lookup: CDR1 ENHRY, CDR2 SYGVKD. The DNA for the CDR3 is TGTGCCATCAGCCCTACAGAGCAAGAGACCCAGTACTTC. Protein: CAISPTEQETQYF.

This clonotype was seen many times. V usage is TRBV7-9 and J usage is TRBJ1-1, with a weak D call TRBD1 (6 bases). Trimming stripped 7 bases from V and 2 bases from J, with 14 bases between. The germline V gene encodes CDR1 SEHNR and CDR2 FQNEAQ (reference sequence). The CDR3 is 14 residues long. The CDR3 spells CASTPGGPNTEAFF. The DNA of the CDR3 is TGTGCCAGCACGCCGGGGGGCCCTAACACTGAAGCTTTCTTT.

CDR3 amino acids: CASSPIVPVAGNTIYF. DNA for the CDR3: TGTGCCAGCAGCCCTATAGTACCGGTCGCGGGAAACACCATATATTTT. The V gene is TRBV7-2, the J gene TRBJ1-3; D is ambiguous. Germline CDR1 SGHTA, CDR2 FQGNSA. There are 16 residues in the CDR3. The V and J ends lost 5 bases and 4 bases respectively, with 18 bases between them.

This CDR3 reads CASSSGGAGELFF. The CDR3 bases are TGTGCCAGCAGTTCAGGCGGGGCCGGGGAGCTGTTTTTT. The chain employs TRBV6-5 and TRBJ2-2; maybe TRBD2 (6 bases). Germline V gene lookup returns CDR1 MNHEY and CDR2 SVGAGI. The V end lost 4 bases, the J end lost 6 bases, and 9 bases lay between the germline ends. The CDR3 has 13 amino acids.

This clonotype has at least ten counts. This rearrangement joins TRBV2 to TRBJ1-2, with TRBD1 identical over 8 bases. The CDR3 runs to 17 residues. The V segment lost 5 bases and the J segment 0 bases; nucleotides outside the gene matches: 11. CDR1 is SNHLY and CDR2 is FYNNEI in the germline V gene. CDR3 loop: CASSRNPTGGPNYGYTF. The CDR3, as DNA: TGTGCCAGCAGTCGAAACCCCACAGGGGGACCTAACTATGGCTACACCTTC.

This clonotype was seen many times. The chain joins TRBV6-5 to TRBJ1-5, with 7 bases that match TRBD1. The CDR3 sequence is 14 residues long. From germline, CDR1 is MNHEY and CDR2 SVGAGI. CDR3 in amino acids: CATAGQANNQPQHF. The CDR3 DNA follows: TGTGCTACCGCCGGACAGGCCAACAATCAGCCCCAGCATTTT.

V is TRBV5-6 and J is TRBJ2-7; weak D call: TRBD1 (6 bases). The CDR3 consists of 16 residues. CDR1 and CDR2 (germline): SGHDT, YYEEEE. Between the trimmed V and J ends, which lost 0 bases and 1 base, there was a span of 14 bases. CDR3 region: CASSLVYRVGSYEQYF. DNA for the CDR3: TGTGCCAGCAGCTTGGTTTACAGGGTGGGGTCCTACGAGCAGTACTTC.